Following are 19 T cell receptor beta chains from one sample sequenced in a study of cytomegalovirus exposure and HLA in healthy donors (dated by TCRdb to the late 2010s). Library preparation employed the immunoSEQ multiplex PCR assay. For the multiplex PCR, a mixture combining 60 forward primers for TCR Vbeta segments and 13 reverse primers for TCR Jbeta segments was used. Imported from immuneACCESS, the table was reduced by TCRdb to in-frame sequences with V and J called. These copies leave out some clones; in studies compared against another copy, an unresolved V gene accounts for under half, and the cause of the remainder is not known. The table for this sample lists some 70,000 clones. 6.5% to 9.5% of the sample rests with the top ten. What was sequenced was PBMCs. The source is a female donor in good health and CMV-seropositive.

The genes are TRBV9 and TRBJ2-5; 8 nucleotides match TRBD1. The closer fit of TRBJ2-7 to the DNA end suggests the J call may be wrong. The germline gives CDR1 SGDLS, CDR2 YYNGEE. This CDR3 region has 15 residues. The CDR3 reads CASSVGTGSSYEQYF. CDR3 bases: TGTGCCAGCAGCGTAGGGACAGGGAGCTCCTACGAGCAGTACTTC.

This chain uses TRBV6-1 with TRBJ1-5; TRBD1 is a possible D gene (5 bases). The CDR3 is 15 amino acids. CDR1 MNHNS and CDR2 SASEGT come from the germline V gene. Trimming took off 3 bases at V and 5 bases at J, with 14 bases between the two ends. Written as DNA, the CDR3 is TGTGCCAGCAGTGACGGCAGGGTAAATTATCAGCCCCAGCATTTT. It specifies CASSDGRVNYQPQHF.

CDR3 DNA sequence: TGTGCCAGCAGCTTGGGCGGGGGACAGGGTTATCAGCCCCAGCATTTT. Protein: CASSLGGGQGYQPQHF. The rearrangement uses TRBV5-6 and TRBJ1-5; 9 bases agree with TRBD1. The J segment lost 5 bases and the V segment lost 0 bases, leaving 6 bases of the junction unmatched. CDR3 length: 16 residues. Germline lookup yields CDR1 SGHDT and CDR2 YYEEEE.

This chain uses TRBV19 with TRBJ1-1; no reliable D call. This CDR3 is 15 amino acids long. Germline CDR1 reads LNHDA; CDR2 reads SQIVND (reference sequence). V lost 7 bases and J 5 bases, leaving 20 bases between the germline ends. This chain's CDR3 is CASIFRVAGGTEAFF. CDR3 sequence (DNA): TGTGCCAGTATTTTTAGAGTCGCTGGAGGGACTGAAGCTTTCTTT.

CDR3 loop: CASSVRGTNSPLHF. DNA of the CDR3: TGTGCCAGCAGCGTACGGGGGACTAATTCACCCCTCCACTTT. The chain links TRBV9 to TRBJ1-6; the D gene is possibly TRBD1 (5 bases). This CDR3 contains 14 residues. The germline V gene has CDR1 SGDLS and CDR2 YYNGEE. Trimming pared 1 base from V and 6 bases from J, leaving 8 bases between.

The chain links TRBV18 to TRBJ1-1, with 7 bases fitting TRBD1. In germline, CDR1 is KGHSH, CDR2 LQKENI. J was trimmed by 4 bases and V by 4 bases; bases with no gene match: 6. The CDR3 is 14 amino acids. The chain's CDR3 is CASSQNRGSTEAFF. The DNA of the CDR3 is TGTGCCAGCTCACAGAACAGGGGAAGCACTGAAGCTTTCTTT.

The chain employs TRBV19 and TRBJ2-6, with 7 positions matching TRBD1. Germline lookup yields CDR1 LNHDA and CDR2 SQIVND (reference sequence). V lost 5 bases, J lost 0 bases, and 10 bases stayed unmatched. The CDR3 runs 18 residues. The CDR3 sequence is CASSFRQGAISGANVLTF. CDR3 bases: TGTGCCAGTAGTTTTCGACAGGGCGCCATCTCTGGGGCCAACGTCCTGACTTTC.

V usage is TRBV27 and J usage is TRBJ2-1, with 8 bases identical to TRBD1. V lost 5 bases and J lost 7; bases outside the gene matches: 7. Per the germline V gene, CDR1 is MNHEY and CDR2 is SMNVEV (reference sequence). This CDR3 contains 14 residues. CDR3 coding DNA: TGTGCCAGCAGTCTGGACAGGGTAAAGAATGAGCAGTTCTTC. As protein: CASSLDRVKNEQFF.

V usage is TRBV9 and J usage is TRBJ2-5; 9 nucleotides agree with TRBD1. This CDR3 has 14 amino acids. Germline loops: CDR1 SGDLS, CDR2 YYNGEE. Trimming took 4 bases from V and 5 from J; bases not matched to a gene: 6. The CDR3 sequence is CASSKGQGTETQYF. The CDR3 DNA follows: TGTGCCAGCAGCAAGGGACAGGGAACCGAGACCCAGTACTTC.

J is TRBJ1-1 and V is TRBV5-4, with D unresolved. V shed 1 base and J shed 8 bases, with 12 bases lying between them. The CDR3 extends over 13 amino acids. Germline V lookup: CDR1 SGHNT, CDR2 YYREEE (reference sequence). This CDR3 is CASSLKPGGEAFF. In DNA form, the CDR3 reads TGTGCCAGCAGCTTGAAGCCAGGCGGGGAAGCTTTCTTT.

The chain uses TRBV7-8 and TRBJ1-6, with D maybe TRBD1 (5 bases). This CDR3 is 16 amino acids long. Trimming removed 0 bases at V and 9 bases at J, with 15 bases between. Germline V lookup: CDR1 SGHVS, CDR2 FQNEAQ. The DNA of the CDR3 is TGTGCCAGCAGCTTAGCGGGGGTTGGAGCGGGTTCACCCCTCCACTTT. It translates to CASSLAGVGAGSPLHF.

The chain carries TRBV6-1 and TRBJ1-2; D not certain. This CDR3 is built from 12 residues. V gave up 4 bases and J gave up 4 bases, with 7 bases separating them. CDR1 MNHNS and CDR2 SASEGT come from the germline V gene. CDR3 bases: TGTGCCAGCAGTGGACAAATCTATGGCTACACCTTC. This sequence encodes CASSGQIYGYTF.

The chain employs TRBV18 and TRBJ1-2, with D uncertain. Germline V gives CDR1 KGHSH, CDR2 LQKENI. Trimming removed 2 bases at V and 0 bases at J, with 16 bases between. The CDR3 has 17 residues. The CDR3 DNA is TGTGCCAGCTCACCAGGAATGGACGGGAGGTCTAACTATGGCTACACCTTC. This sequence encodes CASSPGMDGRSNYGYTF.

Remarks on this clone: The junction and the germline gene differ at one end; a read error may be behind it. The chain is built from TRBV19 and TRBJ2-3; 8 bases line up with TRBD1. This CDR3 has 13 residues. The germline CDR1 and CDR2 sequences are LNHDA and SQIVND (reference sequence). This CDR3 is CASSEDGTGTQYF. CDR3 in DNA: TGTGCCAGTAGCGAAGACGGGACAGGTACGCAGTATTTT. The whole variable domain, filled in from reference TRBV19 and TRBJ2-3, reads DGGITQSPKYLFRKEGQNVTLSCEQNLNHDAMYWYRQDPGQGLRLIYYSQIVNDFQKGDIAEGYSVSREKKESFPLTVTSAQKNPTAFYLCASSEDGTGTQYFGPGTRLTVL.

The CDR3 spells CASDGRTNNEQFF. CDR3 bases: TGTGCCAGCGACGGGAGGACGAACAATGAGCAGTTCTTC. V and J are TRBV6-9 and TRBJ2-1; 7 bases agree with TRBD2. Germline V gives CDR1 MNHGY, CDR2 SVAAGI. Trimming cost V 8 bases and J 5 bases; bases outside gene matches: 6. The CDR3 runs to 13 residues.

J is TRBJ2-1 and V is TRBV7-9; a possible D gene is TRBD1 (6 bases). Germline V gene data show CDR1 as SEHNR and CDR2 as FQNEAQ (reference sequence). The CDR3 is 15 residues long. Trimming cost V 1 base and J 2 bases, with 9 bases left between them. Here the CDR3 reads CASSLDRATYNEQFF. The CDR3 DNA is TGTGCCAGCAGCTTAGACAGGGCCACCTACAATGAGCAGTTCTTC. The full variable domain, in which reference TRBV7-9 and TRBJ2-1 provide the parts outside the CDR3, is DTGVSQNPRHKITKRGQNVTFRCDPISEHNRLYWYRQTLGQGPEFLTYFQNEAQLEKSRLLSDRFSAERPKGSFSTLEIQRTEQGDSAMYLCASSLDRATYNEQFFGPGTRLTVL.

CDR3 loop: CASSELTLLMWRQETQYF. Here the CDR3 DNA reads TGTGCCAGCAGTGAGCTTACCCTTCTCATGTGGAGGCAAGAGACCCAGTACTTC. The chain employs TRBV6-1 and TRBJ2-5, with a weak D call TRBD2 (5 bases). Germline V gives CDR1 MNHNS, CDR2 SASEGT. Trimming took off 3 bases at V and 2 bases at J, with 22 bases between the two ends. This CDR3 is built from 18 residues.

CDR3: CAWRDASSDTQYF. The CDR3 coding sequence is TGTGCCTGGAGAGACGCTAGCTCAGATACGCAGTATTTT. This rearrangement joins TRBV30 to TRBJ2-3; possible D gene TRBD2, 5 bases. Germline V CDR1 and CDR2: GTSNPN, SVGIG (reference sequence). The V end lost 3 bases, the J end lost 4 bases, and 11 bases lay between the germline ends. The CDR3 totals 13 residues.

This chain joins TRBV19 and TRBJ2-3, with D unclear. V shed 6 bases and J shed 0 bases, with 13 bases lying between them. The CDR3 runs to 15 residues. Germline V gene data show CDR1 as LNHDA and CDR2 as SQIVND (reference sequence). The CDR3 bases are TGTGCCAGTAGCGCCGACACAACTAGCACAGATACGCAGTATTTT. Residues: CASSADTTSTDTQYF. Full variable domain (missing parts from reference TRBV19 and TRBJ2-3): DGGITQSPKYLFRKEGQNVTLSCEQNLNHDAMYWYRQDPGQGLRLIYYSQIVNDFQKGDIAEGYSVSREKKESFPLTVTSAQKNPTAFYLCASSADTTSTDTQYFGPGTRLTVL.